This TCR beta chain came from a study of blood T cell repertoires in COVID-19. With V trimmed by 3 bases and J by 0 bases, 5 bases remained unmatched. The germline V gene encodes CDR1 SGHRS and CDR2 YFSETQ. The CDR3 loop spans 15 amino acids. Original processing methods: Amplification of reference gene primers provided the estimated nucleated cell counts. Data came from immunoSEQ multiplex PCR; TCRdb stores just in-frame clones and leaves some out. V, J and clone size derive from that table, while D and trimming were established from the DNA sequence. The sample has about 370,000 clones, around 89% seen once; the top ten hold approximately 3%.

The sequence derives from a woman between 25 and 40 years old with COVID-19, enrolled during active disease. The sequenced sample was peripheral blood. The chain is built from TRBV5-1 and TRBJ1-1; 7 nucleotides agree with TRBD1. DNA for the CDR3: TGCGCCAGCAGCTCTGGACAGGAAATGAACACTGAAGCTTTCTTT. Translation gives CASSSGQEMNTEAFF.